This TCR beta chain originates from a study of blood T cell repertoires in COVID-19. Whole-study context: Both acute and convalescent COVID-19 samples were obtained from the United States, Italy and Spain.

CDR1 and CDR2 (germline): MDHEN, SYDVKM. V was clipped by 3 bases and J by 5 bases; unmatched bases: 5. CDR3 length equals 15 residues. The age range of participants was about 18 to 89 years, with residence in about two dozen US areas. Only in-frame clones appear in the TCRdb table, and some are missing; sequencing was by immunoSEQ multiplex PCR. The table includes about 160,000 clones, roughly 87% detected once. This clonotype originated in a woman aged 40 to 49 who had been exposed to COVID-19. Sample: PBMCs or T cells enriched from blood (not recorded which). The V call is TRBV28, the J call TRBJ2-5; 11 bases are shared with TRBD2. The CDR3 sequence is CASSFLAGGGETQYF. In nucleotides, the CDR3 is TGTGCCAGCAGTTTCCTAGCGGGAGGTGGGGAGACCCAGTACTTC.